This TCR beta chain was captured by sequencing in a study of OX40 agonist ivuxolimab in advanced cancers. At the level of the study: Ivuxolimab doses were 0.01, 0.1, 0.3, 1.5, 3 or 10 mg/kg every 2 weeks.

V lost 3 bases, J lost 0 bases, and 15 bases stayed unmatched. The CDR3 length is 19 residues. Germline CDR1 SGDLS, CDR2 YYNGEE. Profiled with immunoSEQ multiplex PCR; TCRdb holds only in-frame clones, not every one. This table has roughly 100,000 clones, about nine tenths appearing once. Overall study findings and caveats: CD8+ T cells averaged more expanded clones than CD4+. Low normalized T-cell clonal expansion was also seen in some nonresponders. Partial responders treated at 0.1-3.0 mg/kg exhibited clonal expansion among the lowest measured.

To note about this clone: The antigen is unknown.

The receptor comes from an adult with an advanced solid tumor such as melanoma, head and neck, liver or kidney cancer. The specimen comprised CD4+ or CD8+ T cells sorted from blood, sampled in a trial of the OX40 agonist ivuxolimab. This chain links TRBV9 with TRBJ2-4; 7 bases fit TRBD2. The chain's CDR3 is CASSAAVGRKGLAKNIQYF. The DNA of the CDR3 is TGTGCCAGCAGCGCCGCCGTCGGGAGGAAGGGACTAGCCAAAAACATTCAGTACTTC. The full variable domain, with the rest looked up from reference TRBV9 and TRBJ2-4, is DSGVTQTPKHLITATGQRVTLRCSPRSGDLSVYWYQQSLDQGLQFLIQYYNGEERAKGNILERFSAQQFPDLHSELNLSSLELGDSALYFCASSAAVGRKGLAKNIQYFGAGTRLSVL.